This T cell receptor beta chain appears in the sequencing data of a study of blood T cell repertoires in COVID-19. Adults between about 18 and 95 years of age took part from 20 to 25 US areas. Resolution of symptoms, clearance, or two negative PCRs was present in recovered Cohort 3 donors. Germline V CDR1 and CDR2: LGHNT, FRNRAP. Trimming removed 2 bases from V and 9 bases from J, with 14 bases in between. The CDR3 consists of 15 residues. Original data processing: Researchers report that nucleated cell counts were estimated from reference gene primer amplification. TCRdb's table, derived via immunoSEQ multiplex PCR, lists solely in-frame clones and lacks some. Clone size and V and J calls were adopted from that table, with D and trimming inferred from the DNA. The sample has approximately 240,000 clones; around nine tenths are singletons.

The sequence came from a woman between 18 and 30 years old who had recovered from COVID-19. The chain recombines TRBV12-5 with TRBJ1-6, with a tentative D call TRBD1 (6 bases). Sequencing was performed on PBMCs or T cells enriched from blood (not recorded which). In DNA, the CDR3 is TGTGCTAGTGGTTTGAACAGGGTTAGGGCTTCACCCCTCCACTTT. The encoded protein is CASGLNRVRASPLHF.